Listed below are T cell receptor beta chains from one sample, sequenced in a study of blood T cell repertoires in COVID-19. Clones were sequenced by immunoSEQ multiplex PCR, and TCRdb holds only the in-frame ones, with some missing. The sample holds under 300,000 clones, around 86% seen once. Sequenced material: peripheral blood. Receptors originate from a man younger than 40 who had recovered from COVID-19. Both conserved end residues are part of each CDR3. Fields, in order: V gene, D gene, J gene, clone size, CDR3 protein, CDR3 DNA. The D gene is left open where the match is weak. Clone size is given for some rows only: seen once, a few or many times, or a class if the clone is expanded.

>TRBV6-2/TRBV6-3|.|TRBJ1-1|.
CASSYDSDTEAFF
TGTGCCAGCAGTTACGATTCGGACACTGAAGCTTTCTTT
>TRBV7-9|TRBD1|TRBJ1-1|.
CASSGTGVTEAFF
TGTGCCAGCAGCGGGACAGGGGTCACTGAAGCTTTCTTT
>TRBV6-5|TRBD1|TRBJ1-2|.
CATGTGNYGYTF
TGTGCCACCGGGACAGGGAACTATGGCTACACCTTC
>TRBV18|TRBD1|TRBJ1-1|once
CATSPQGTEAFF
TGTGCCACCTCTCCACAGGGGACTGAAGCTTTCTTT
>TRBV7-9|.|TRBJ2-1|.
CASSLVFGVNEQFF
TGTGCCAGCAGCTTAGTATTCGGGGTCAATGAGCAGTTCTTC
>TRBV4-1|TRBD1|TRBJ1-4|.
CASSQGQGGEKLFF
TGCGCCAGCAGCCAAGGACAGGGCGGCGAAAAACTGTTTTTT
>TRBV10-3|.|TRBJ1-2|.
CARSDRTNYGYTF
TGTGCCAGAAGCGACCGGACTAACTATGGCTACACCTTC
>TRBV10-2|.|TRBJ1-2|.
CASSESNGHQNLNYGYTF
TGCGCCAGCAGTGAGTCGAATGGCCACCAGAATCTTAACTATGGCTACACCTTC
>TRBV2|.|TRBJ1-5|.
CASDRGASQPQHF
TGTGCCAGCGATAGGGGCGCGAGTCAGCCCCAGCATTTT
>TRBV19|.|TRBJ1-2|.
CASSAQGGYGYTF
TGTGCCAGTAGTGCACAGGGAGGGTATGGCTACACCTTC
>TRBV4-2|TRBD1|TRBJ2-7|.
CASSPLDRGREEQYF
TGTGCCAGCAGCCCCCTGGACAGGGGGAGAGAAGAGCAGTACTTC
>TRBV29-1|TRBD1|TRBJ1-2|.
CSVEGVGGYDGYTF
TGCAGCGTTGAGGGGGTAGGGGGCTATGATGGCTACACCTTC
>TRBV6-6|.|TRBJ2-4|.
CASSYTVVDIQYF
TGTGCCAGCAGTTACACTGTGGTAGACATTCAGTACTTC
>TRBV6-5|.|TRBJ1-1|.
CASSPWTENTEAFF
TGTGCCAGCAGCCCCTGGACAGAGAACACTGAAGCTTTCTTT
>TRBV5-4|.|TRBJ1-2|few
CASSEKVGSYGYTF
TGTGCCAGCAGCGAAAAAGTGGGGAGCTATGGCTACACCTTC
>TRBV7-9|TRBD2|TRBJ2-2|.
CASSLDPGLVSSGELFF
TGTGCCAGCAGCTTAGACCCGGGACTAGTATCTTCCGGGGAGCTGTTTTTT
>TRBV10-2|.|TRBJ1-5|.
CATTDGPLYQPQHF
TGCGCCACCACGGATGGGCCCTTGTATCAGCCCCAGCATTTT
>TRBV27|.|TRBJ2-7|.
CASSPRAGEQYF
TGTGCCAGCAGTCCGCGGGCGGGCGAGCAGTACTTC
>TRBV7-9|.|TRBJ2-7|once
CASSLPLGRRPSSYEQYF
TGTGCCAGCAGCTTACCCCTCGGCCGGCGGCCAAGCTCCTACGAGCAGTACTTC
>TRBV11-2|.|TRBJ2-3|.
CASSSTLTQDTQYF
TGTGCCAGCAGCTCGACCCTGACACAAGATACGCAGTATTTT
>TRBV21-1|.|TRBJ1-5|.
CASILHSNQPQHF
TGTGCCAGCATACTTCATAGCAATCAGCCCCAGCATTTT
>TRBV10-2|TRBD1|TRBJ2-7|.
CASEGQDDEQYF
TGCGCCAGCGAGGGACAGGACGACGAGCAGTACTTC
>TRBV6-1|.|TRBJ2-7|.
CASSGKGGGGQGSYEQYF
TGTGCCAGCAGTGGGAAGGGAGGCGGGGGCCAGGGGTCTTACGAGCAGTACTTC
>TRBV29-1|TRBD1|TRBJ1-2|.
CSALGRQGLFSDGYTF
TGCAGCGCCTTAGGCCGACAGGGACTGTTCTCCGATGGCTACACCTTC
>TRBV5-1|.|TRBJ1-1|.
CASSFNVGTEAFF
TGCGCCAGCAGCTTCAATGTCGGCACTGAAGCTTTCTTT
>TRBV5-1|TRBD1|TRBJ2-5|.
CASSIPGQKKETQYF
TGCGCCAGCAGCATACCGGGACAGAAGAAAGAGACCCAGTACTTC